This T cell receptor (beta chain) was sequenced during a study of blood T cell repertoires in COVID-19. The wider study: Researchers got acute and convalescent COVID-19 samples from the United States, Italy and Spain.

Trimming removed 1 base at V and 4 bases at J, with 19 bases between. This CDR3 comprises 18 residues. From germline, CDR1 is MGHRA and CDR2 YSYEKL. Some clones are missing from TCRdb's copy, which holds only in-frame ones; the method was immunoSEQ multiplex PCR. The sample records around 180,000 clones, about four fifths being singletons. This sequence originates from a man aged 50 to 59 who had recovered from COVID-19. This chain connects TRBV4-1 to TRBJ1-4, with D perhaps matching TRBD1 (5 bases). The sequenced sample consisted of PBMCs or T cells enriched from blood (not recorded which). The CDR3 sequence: CASSQGRAGRERNEKLFF. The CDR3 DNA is TGCGCCAGCAGCCAAGGGAGGGCAGGGCGGGAGCGTAATGAAAAACTGTTTTTT.